The rows below give T cell receptor beta chains drawn from one sample of a study of cytomegalovirus exposure and HLA in healthy donors. Sequencing used immunoSEQ multiplex PCR; TCRdb keeps in-frame clones, though not all of them. The table lists some 110,000 clones, approximately 79% of them singletons. Sequencing was carried out using PBMCs. The receptors here all came from a man aged 60-69 years in good health and CMV-seronegative. The CDR3 runs from the conserved cysteine through the conserved F or W. A D gene is named only where the DNA matches it firmly. A clone size is listed for some rows: how often the clone was seen (once, few, many), or a class if it is expanded.

TRBJ2-2,TRBD1,.,TRBV19,CASKGVVTGGAGELFF,TGTGCCAGTAAGGGTGTGGTGACAGGGGGAGCCGGGGAGCTGTTTTTT
TRBJ1-5,.,.,TRBV5-5,CASSPAPNQPQHF,TGTGCCAGCAGCCCCGCGCCGAATCAGCCCCAGCATTTT
TRBJ2-5,TRBD2,.,TRBV29-1,CSVSGGGETQYF,TGCAGCGTGAGCGGGGGCGGGGAGACCCAGTACTTC
TRBJ2-1,TRBD1,.,TRBV7-2,CASSRDRETPKQFF,TGTGCCAGCAGCCGGGACAGGGAAACACCAAAGCAGTTCTTC
TRBJ1-5,.,.,TRBV7-2,CASSLIRLGDPQHF,TGTGCCAGCAGCTTAATTCGTCTAGGGGATCCCCAGCATTTT
TRBJ2-1,.,.,TRBV4-3,CASSQAQVYNEQFF,TGCGCCAGCAGCCAAGCCCAGGTGTACAATGAGCAGTTCTTC
TRBJ1-4,.,.,TRBV7-9,CASSLVGGGEKLFF,TGTGCCAGCAGCTTAGTCGGGGGTGGTGAAAAACTGTTTTTT
TRBJ2-5,TRBD2,.,TRBV4-2,CASSQDWRGNEETQYF,TGTGCCAGCAGCCAAGATTGGCGGGGGAACGAAGAGACCCAGTACTTC
TRBJ1-1,.,.,TRBV7-9,CAIGPNTEAFF,TGTGCCATTGGGCCGAACACTGAAGCTTTCTTT
TRBJ2-5,.,.,TRBV5-4,CASRTEVGNQETQYF,TGTGCCAGCAGGACGGAGGTGGGGAACCAAGAGACCCAGTACTTC
TRBJ1-5,.,few,TRBV28,CASSFRGAMQPQHF,TGTGCCAGCAGTTTCCGGGGTGCAATGCAGCCCCAGCATTTT
TRBJ1-4,TRBD1,.,TRBV4-2,CASSQDPLLGQTSRYMWKLFF,TGTGCCAGCAGCCAAGATCCTCTATTGGGACAGACCAGTAGATATATGTGGAAACTGTTTTTT
TRBJ2-5,.,.,TRBV11-1,CASNVRGETQYF,TGTGCCAGCAACGTTAGGGGAGAGACCCAGTACTTC
TRBJ1-5,.,.,TRBV5-6,CASSLHGQKKNQPQHF,TGTGCCAGCAGCTTGCACGGACAGAAAAAAAATCAGCCCCAGCATTTT
TRBJ1-5,.,.,TRBV18,CASSPSGDGNQPQHF,TGTGCCAGCTCACCATCCGGGGATGGCAATCAGCCCCAGCATTTT
TRBJ2-7,TRBD2,few,TRBV9,CASSVGGAGGISYEQYF,TGTGCCAGCAGCGTAGGAGGAGCGGGGGGTATCTCCTACGAGCAGTACTTC
TRBJ2-1,TRBD2,.,TRBV4-3,CASSQDPAATSGAYNEQFF,TGCGCCAGCAGCCAAGATCCCGCGGCGACTAGCGGGGCCTACAATGAGCAGTTCTTC
TRBJ1-1,TRBD1,.,TRBV5-4,CASTRQGDTEAFF,TGTGCCAGCACCCGGCAGGGGGACACTGAAGCTTTCTTT
TRBJ2-2,.,.,TRBV7-2,CASSLAVRGVNTGELFF,TGTGCCAGCAGCTTAGCGGTCAGGGGGGTAAACACCGGGGAGCTGTTTTTT
TRBJ1-2,TRBD1,.,TRBV4-1,CASSQGDSYGYTF,TGCGCCAGCAGCCAGGGGGACAGCTATGGCTACACCTTC
TRBJ1-2,.,.,TRBV19,CASSMPGKYGYTF,TGTGCCAGTAGTATGCCCGGGAAGTATGGCTACACCTTC
TRBJ1-4,.,few,TRBV4-2,CASSQDPGKNEKLFF,TGTGCCAGCAGCCAAGACCCAGGGAAAAATGAAAAACTGTTTTTT
TRBJ2-3,TRBD2,.,TRBV9,CASSPGLAGGSRDTQYF,TGTGCCAGCAGCCCCGGACTAGCGGGGGGGTCCAGAGATACGCAGTATTTT
TRBJ2-3,TRBD2,few,TRBV28,CASRNNGGAHTQYF,TGTGCCAGCAGGAACAACGGGGGGGCTCATACGCAGTATTTT
TRBJ1-4,TRBD1,.,TRBV9,CASSARTGPGGEKLFF,TGTGCCAGCAGCGCCCGGACAGGGCCCGGGGGTGAAAAACTGTTTTTT